These 5 T cell receptor beta chains were all obtained from the same sample, sequenced in a study of breast tumors, draining lymph nodes, adjacent tissues. Each CDR3 protein gets one entry after TCRdb re-called the multiplex PCR reads with MiXCR. The sample lists about 130,000 distinct CDR3 sequences, around 21% seen once, with roughly 2.2% in the top ten. Axillary draining lymph nodes of breast cancer patients supplied the node samples. Sequencing input: axillary lymph node tissue. These receptors originate from a female donor with breast cancer. Some clones in this sample may be carry-over from other donors' samples.

This clonotype was counted many times. This chain connects TRBV5-1 to TRBJ1-5; no clear D gene. Germline lookup yields CDR1 SGHRS and CDR2 YFSETQ. V lost 1 base, J lost 0 bases, and 14 bases lay in between. The CDR3 consists of 17 residues. CDR3 bases: TGCGCCAGCAGCTTGTTCCCAGTGGGATATAGCAATCAGCCCCAGCATTTT. It specifies CASSLFPVGYSNQPQHF.

This clonotype was detected many times. The rearrangement joins TRBV12-5 to TRBJ2-3, with unresolved D. This CDR3 is 13 amino acids long. V was pared by 6 bases and J by 0 bases, with 7 bases between. Germline V gene lookup returns CDR1 LGHNT and CDR2 FRNRAP. The CDR3 bases are TGTGCTAGTGGACGCCCTAGCACAGATACGCAGTATTTT. Its translation: CASGRPSTDTQYF. The full variable domain, its missing parts supplied by reference TRBV12-5 and TRBJ2-3, is DARVTQTPRHKVTEMGQEVTMRCQPILGHNTVFWYRQTMMQGLELLAYFRNRAPLDDSGMPKDRFSAEMPDATLATLKIQPSEPRDSAVYFCASGRPSTDTQYFGPGTRLTVL.

This clonotype was seen many times. This chain uses TRBV5-1 with TRBJ2-1; 7 bases match TRBD1. Germline CDR1 SGHRS, CDR2 YFSETQ. Germline trimming cut 0 bases from V and 4 bases from J; bases unmatched to any gene: 4. This CDR3 spans 15 amino acids. CDR3 nucleotides: TGCGCCAGCAGCTTGGCAGGGGGAGTGTACAATGAGCAGTTCTTC. It is translated as CASSLAGGVYNEQFF.

At least ten counts were recorded for this clonotype. The rearrangement uses TRBV30 and TRBJ2-1; D remains unclear. Germline V lookup: CDR1 GTSNPN, CDR2 SVGIG (reference sequence). Trimming took off 0 bases at V and 8 bases at J, with 5 bases between the two ends. This CDR3 comprises 11 residues. As DNA, the CDR3 is TGTGCCTGGAGTGTAGCCCATGAGCAGTTCTTC. It codes for CAWSVAHEQFF.

This clonotype was found many times. The V gene is TRBV20-1, the J gene TRBJ2-7; 12 nucleotides agree with TRBD1. The CDR3 runs 15 residues. V shed 1 base, J shed 2 bases, and the junction held 3 bases outside the gene matches. Germline V gene lookup returns CDR1 DFQATT and CDR2 SNEGSKA (reference sequence). In DNA form, the CDR3 reads TGCAGTGCTAGAGGGGACAGGGGGCCCCCCTACGAGCAGTACTTC. It specifies CSARGDRGPPYEQYF.